The TCR beta chain described here comes from a study of T cells after yellow fever vaccination. This clonotype was found many times. Its specificity is not known. V lost 4 bases and J lost 4, with 16 bases in between. The CDR3 is made up of 15 amino acids. Overall study results and limits: Clonotype sharing between CD4 and CD8 compartments was small. Clones that expanded after primary vaccination mostly reappeared after the booster (roughly 95% CD4, 80% to 90% CD8).

Using its own MiXCR run on the 5' RACE reads, TCRdb lists one record per CDR3 protein. The profile covers approximately 140,000 distinct CDR3 sequences, with around 7.7% appearing a single time and less than 0.85% taken by the ten largest. This TCR was recovered from a man under 40 who received the YFV17D yellow fever vaccine. The V and J genes are TRBV12-3 or TRBV12-4 and TRBJ1-1; no reliable D call. Here the sequenced sample was CD4+ T cells sorted from PBMCs, taken 5 days after the yellow fever booster vaccination. The CDR3 bases are TGTGCCAGCAGTTCCGCCCGAGGGCGCCCCACTGAAGCTTTCTTT. Its translation is CASSSARGRPTEAFF.